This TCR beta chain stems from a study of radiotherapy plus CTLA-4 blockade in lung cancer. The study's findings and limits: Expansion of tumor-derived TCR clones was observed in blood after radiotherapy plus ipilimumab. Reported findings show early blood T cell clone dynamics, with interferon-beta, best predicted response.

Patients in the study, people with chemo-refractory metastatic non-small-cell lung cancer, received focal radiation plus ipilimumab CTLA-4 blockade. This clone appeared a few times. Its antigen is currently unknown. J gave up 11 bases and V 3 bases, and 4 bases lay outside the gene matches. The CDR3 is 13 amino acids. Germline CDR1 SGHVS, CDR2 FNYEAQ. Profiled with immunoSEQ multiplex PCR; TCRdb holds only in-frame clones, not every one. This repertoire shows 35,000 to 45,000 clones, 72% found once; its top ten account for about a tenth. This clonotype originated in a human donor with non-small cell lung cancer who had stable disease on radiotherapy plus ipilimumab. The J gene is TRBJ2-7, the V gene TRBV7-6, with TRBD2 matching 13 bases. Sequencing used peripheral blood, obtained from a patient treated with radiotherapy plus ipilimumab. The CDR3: CASSLGTSGVKYF. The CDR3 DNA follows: TGTGCCAGCAGCTTGGGGACTAGCGGGGTTAAGTACTTC.